The 15 T cell receptor beta chains below all came from one sample that was sequenced in a study of identical twins. TCRdb called the 5' RACE reads again in MiXCR, with one record for every CDR3 protein. Of 1.5 million to 2 million distinct CDR3 sequences listed, less than 35% were seen once; the top ten hold about 0.27%. Sample: cord blood. The receptor source for this set is a newborn girl in good health.

The rearrangement uses TRBV29-1 and TRBJ2-2, with 8 bases matching TRBD1. The CDR3 is 16 amino acids. Germline V gene data show CDR1 as SQVTM and CDR2 as ANQGSEA. V shed 0 bases and J 4 bases; nucleotides not matched to a gene: 7. The CDR3 DNA sequence: TGCAGCGTTGAAGATCGTGTGACAGGGGCCACCGGGGAGCTGTTTTTT. This codes for CSVEDRVTGATGELFF.

The chain uses TRBV9 and TRBJ2-3; 8 nucleotides match TRBD2. The ends lost 3 bases at V and 1 base at J; junction bases unmatched: 10. The CDR3 sequence is 17 residues long. CDR1 and CDR2 (germline): SGDLS, YYNGEE. In nucleotides, the CDR3 is TGTGCCAGCAGCGAGATAACTAGCGGCCGCCGCACAGATACGCAGTATTTT. Protein sequence: CASSEITSGRRTDTQYF.

A remark on this clonotype: At one end, the junction sequence differs from germline, possibly due to a read error. The V gene is TRBV3-1, the J gene TRBJ2-7, with 9 bases aligning to TRBD1. The CDR3 spans 15 residues. CDR1 is LGHDT and CDR2 is YNNKEL in the germline V gene (reference sequence). Here the CDR3 DNA reads TGTGCCAGCAGCCAAGGGGCGGGACAGGGCTACGGGCAGTACTTC. Its protein product is CASSQGAGQGYGQYF.

This clonotype was counted a few times. This chain uses TRBV20-1 with TRBJ2-1, with 7 positions matching TRBD2. CDR3 length: 15 residues. CDR1 is DFQATT, CDR2 SNEGSKA, per germline (reference sequence). V trimming: 5 bases; J trimming: 3 bases; junction bases outside the gene matches: 10. The CDR3 region has the DNA TGCAGTGCTGCCCTCAGGGAGGGCGTCTACAATGAGCAGTTCTTC. This encodes CSAALREGVYNEQFF.

The sample holds a few counts of this clonotype. The CDR3 DNA follows: TGTGCCAGCAGCCGTACCCGGGACAGGGGGACAGATACGCAGTATTTT. As protein: CASSRTRDRGTDTQYF. The chain has TRBV12-3 or TRBV12-4 and TRBJ2-3; TRBD1 matches at 11 bases. With V trimmed by 6 bases and J by 3 bases, 8 bases remained unmatched. This CDR3 is built from 16 residues.

The CDR3 DNA sequence: TGTGCCAGCAGTTACTCGATAGCGGCGTCCTACAATGAGCAGTTCTTC. Protein product: CASSYSIAASYNEQFF. V usage is TRBV6-6 and J usage is TRBJ2-1; tentatively, D is TRBD2 (6 bases). Trimming took off 0 bases at V and 1 base at J, with 10 bases between the two ends. CDR1 and CDR2 (germline): MNHNY, SVGAGI (reference sequence). The CDR3 totals 16 residues.

The chain recombines TRBV5-1 with TRBJ2-3; D possibly uses TRBD1 or TRBD2 (5 bases each). Germline V lookup: CDR1 SGHRS, CDR2 YFSETQ. Trimming left V 0 bases short and J 6 bases short, with 14 bases between. The CDR3 spans 15 residues. CDR3 loop: CASSLAGLPSDTQYF. CDR3 bases: TGCGCCAGCAGCTTGGCGGGGCTCCCTTCGGATACGCAGTATTTT.

The J gene is TRBJ2-3, the V gene TRBV12-3 or TRBV12-4; D might be TRBD2 (6 bases). This CDR3 is built from 11 residues. The V gene lost 2 bases and the J gene lost 10 bases, with 7 bases spanning the gap. Here the CDR3 DNA reads TGTGCCAGCAGTTTATGGGACTCGCAGTATTTT. It codes for CASSLWDSQYF.

V gene TRBV5-6 combines with J gene TRBJ2-5; the D gene could be TRBD1 or TRBD2 (6 bases each). Germline CDR1 reads SGHDT; CDR2 reads YYEEEE. V lost 4 bases, J lost 11 bases, and 27 bases lay in between. CDR3 size: 16 residues. CDR3 bases: TGTGCCAGCAGCCCTACAGGGACTGGATCCTACAATGAGCAGTACTTC. Translated, it gives CASSPTGTGSYNEQYF. Supplemented by reference TRBV5-6 and TRBJ2-5, the full variable domain reads DAGVTQSPTHLIKTRGQQVTLRCSPKSGHDTVSWYQQALGQGPQFIFQYYEEEERQRGNFPDRFSGHQFPNYSSELNVNALLLGDSALYLCASSPTGTGSYNEQYFGPGTRLLVL.

The chain couples TRBV6-6 to TRBJ1-6; a possible D gene is TRBD1 (6 bases). The CDR3 runs 14 residues. Trimming cost V 5 bases and J 9 bases, with 14 bases left between them. Germline V gene lookup returns CDR1 MNHNY and CDR2 SVGAGI (reference sequence). The CDR3 sequence: CASSNTGRSSPLHF. DNA of the CDR3: TGTGCCAGCAGTAACACAGGGAGGAGTTCACCCCTCCACTTT.

The J gene is TRBJ1-2, the V gene TRBV10-3, with TRBD1 as a possible D gene (6 bases). V was trimmed by 6 bases and J by 4 bases, leaving 12 bases between them. Germline CDR1 and CDR2: ENHRY and SYGVKD. CDR3 length: 13 residues. CDR3 nucleotides: TGTGCCATCAGCGACAGGATTACCTATGGCTACACCTTC. The encoded protein is CAISDRITYGYTF.

The rearrangement links TRBV27 to TRBJ2-3; TRBD2 matches 9 bases. The germline V gene encodes CDR1 MNHEY and CDR2 SMNVEV (reference sequence). The CDR3 has 16 residues. V gave up 4 bases and J gave up 4 bases; unmatched junction bases: 9. The CDR3 reads CASSSALAGWSDTQYF. The CDR3 coding sequence is TGTGCCAGCAGTTCCGCCCTAGCGGGGTGGTCAGATACGCAGTATTTT.

This clonotype was observed a handful of times. This CDR3 is CARWGEQYF. The CDR3 DNA reads as TGTGCCCGTTGGGGGGAGCAGTACTTC. This chain uses TRBV27 with TRBJ2-5; tentatively, D is TRBD2 (6 bases). This CDR3 region has 9 residues. Trimming removed 11 bases from V and 11 bases from J, with 12 bases in between. In germline, CDR1 is MNHEY, CDR2 SMNVEV (reference sequence).

The chain carries TRBV20-1 and TRBJ1-2; D unresolved. This CDR3 contains 14 residues. Germline assignment: CDR1 DFQATT and CDR2 SNEGSKA (reference sequence). V dropped 2 bases and J dropped 2 bases, with 12 bases sitting between them. The CDR3 here is CSARPGAFNYGYTF. The CDR3 DNA is TGCAGTGCTAGACCCGGAGCCTTCAACTATGGCTACACCTTC.

This clonotype was observed a handful of times. The V and J genes are TRBV20-1 and TRBJ1-1; the D gene is possibly TRBD1 (5 bases). V dropped 5 bases and J dropped 6 bases, with 13 bases sitting between them. The CDR3 spans 12 residues. The germline CDR1 and CDR2 sequences are DFQATT and SNEGSKA (reference sequence). DNA for the CDR3: TGCAGTGCTTGGGGGAGGGCCCCTGAAGCTTTCTTT. Its protein product is CSAWGRAPEAFF.